The TCR beta chain described here comes from a study of beta chain features in type 1 diabetes. Study context: The patient and healthy donor groups were comparable for age, gender and cell yields. Analysis included around 110,000,000 sorted cells drawn from all samples. Findings of the study overall: A pattern of fewer insertions and more deletions at VDJ junctions was seen in type 1 diabetes patients.

There are a few counts of this clone. Its antigen is currently unknown. Germline CDR1 and CDR2: MDHEN and SYDVKM. V lost 3 bases, J lost 1 base, and 12 bases stayed unmatched. The CDR3 contains 18 residues. The entirety of the isolated RNA underwent reverse transcription, so expressed TCRB transcripts were sequenced. The repertoire was sequenced with immunoSEQ multiplex PCR; TCRdb's copy has only in-frame clones and lacks some. Here the sample spans roughly 230,000 clones, 9.6% being singletons. This chain joins TRBV28 and TRBJ1-5, with TRBD1 matching 7 bases. Sequences were obtained from naive CD4+ T cells from blood. This sequence was found in a young woman in good health. CDR3 residues: CASSLGASGTESNQPQHF. Here the CDR3 DNA reads TGTGCCAGCAGTTTGGGCGCTTCGGGGACAGAGAGCAATCAGCCCCAGCATTTT.